Listed below are T cell receptor beta chains from one sample, sequenced in a study of regulatory T cells in long-lasting Graves disease. MiXCR, applied by TCRdb to the multiplex PCR reads, yields one record per CDR3 protein. The sample lists 500,000 or so distinct CDR3 sequences, around 15% occurring once. The same data also went into a second study, on T cells in Graves' hyperthyroidism and ophthalmopathy.

This sample comprised peripheral blood mononuclear cells (PBMCs), obtained at new diagnosis, from a patient treated with antithyroid drugs. Every receptor here comes from a woman aged 35-65 years with Graves disease. Each CDR3 is given with its conserved first and last residue. Each record gives: J gene, D gene, V gene, clone size, CDR3 protein, CDR3 DNA. The D gene is left open where the match is weak. For some rows the clone size is stated as once, few or many, or as a class when expanded; others skip it.

j_call: TRBJ2-7; d_call: .; v_call: TRBV20-1; clone_size: few; cdr3_aa: CSAREAYEQYF; cdr3_nt: TGCAGTGCTAGAGAGGCCTACGAGCAGTACTTC
j_call: TRBJ1-1; d_call: .; v_call: TRBV5-6; clone_size: .; cdr3_aa: CASSFWQSNTEAFF; cdr3_nt: TGTGCCAGCAGCTTTTGGCAGTCGAACACTGAAGCTTTCTTT
j_call: TRBJ2-7; d_call: .; v_call: TRBV2; clone_size: .; cdr3_aa: CASRAQGHEQYF; cdr3_nt: TGTGCCAGCAGAGCCCAGGGGCACGAGCAGTACTTC
j_call: TRBJ2-2; d_call: .; v_call: TRBV7-8; clone_size: many; cdr3_aa: CASSLANRGELFF; cdr3_nt: TGTGCCAGCAGCTTAGCGAACCGCGGGGAGCTGTTTTTT
j_call: TRBJ1-3; d_call: .; v_call: TRBV6-5; clone_size: many; cdr3_aa: CASSYSHPGMGNTIYF; cdr3_nt: TGTGCCAGCAGTTACTCTCATCCCGGGATGGGAAACACCATATATTTT
j_call: TRBJ2-2; d_call: .; v_call: TRBV12-3/TRBV12-4; clone_size: many; cdr3_aa: CASTVRGGPTGELFF; cdr3_nt: TGTGCCAGCACCGTAAGGGGGGGGCCCACCGGGGAGCTGTTTTTT
j_call: TRBJ1-2; d_call: .; v_call: TRBV5-4; clone_size: .; cdr3_aa: CASSSARFNRTF; cdr3_nt: TGTGCCAGCAGCTCCGCGCGGTTTAACAGGACCTTC
j_call: TRBJ1-6; d_call: .; v_call: TRBV12-3/TRBV12-4; clone_size: .; cdr3_aa: CASSSGRSDGSPLHF; cdr3_nt: TGTGCCAGCAGTTCGGGACGGTCGGATGGTTCACCCCTCCACTTT
j_call: TRBJ2-5; d_call: .; v_call: TRBV4-1; clone_size: .; cdr3_aa: CASSQGGAGVQETQYF; cdr3_nt: TGCGCCAGCAGCCAAGGCGGGGCAGGGGTACAAGAGACCCAGTACTTC
j_call: TRBJ2-7; d_call: .; v_call: TRBV11-2; clone_size: .; cdr3_aa: CASSLTRLPGEQYF; cdr3_nt: TGTGCCAGCAGCCTAACTAGACTCCCAGGCGAGCAGTACTTC
j_call: TRBJ2-3; d_call: TRBD2; v_call: TRBV7-3; clone_size: many; cdr3_aa: CASSLGASGGPDTQYF; cdr3_nt: TGTGCCAGCAGCCTAGGCGCTAGCGGGGGCCCAGATACGCAGTATTTT
j_call: TRBJ1-2; d_call: TRBD1; v_call: TRBV5-6; clone_size: many; cdr3_aa: CASRGQGNNYGYTF; cdr3_nt: TGTGCCAGCAGGGGACAGGGGAACAACTATGGCTACACCTTC
j_call: TRBJ1-3; d_call: .; v_call: TRBV29-1; clone_size: few; cdr3_aa: CSVEDDSNTIYF; cdr3_nt: TGCAGCGTTGAAGATGATTCGAACACCATATATTTT
j_call: TRBJ2-1; d_call: .; v_call: TRBV11-2; clone_size: .; cdr3_aa: CASSLVPGASNEQFF; cdr3_nt: TGTGCCAGCAGCTTAGTTCCGGGGGCAAGCAATGAGCAGTTCTTC
j_call: TRBJ2-7; d_call: TRBD2; v_call: TRBV18; clone_size: .; cdr3_aa: CASSRGGNGEQYF; cdr3_nt: TGTGCCAGCTCACGGGGGGGGAACGGCGAGCAGTACTTC
j_call: TRBJ2-1; d_call: TRBD1; v_call: TRBV5-1; clone_size: few; cdr3_aa: CASSLEDRVLNPNNEQFF; cdr3_nt: TGCGCCAGCAGCTTGGAGGACAGGGTCCTTAACCCCAACAATGAGCAGTTCTTC
j_call: TRBJ1-5; d_call: .; v_call: TRBV19; clone_size: few; cdr3_aa: CASTTGYWGNQPQHF; cdr3_nt: TGTGCCAGTACCACAGGGTATTGGGGCAATCAGCCCCAGCATTTT
j_call: TRBJ2-5; d_call: .; v_call: TRBV10-3; clone_size: .; cdr3_aa: CAISEGMLETQYF; cdr3_nt: TGTGCCATCAGTGAGGGGATGCTAGAGACCCAGTACTTC